Here is one TCR beta chain with its context. Its cognate antigen is unknown. The sample is drawn from a study of T cell responses to AZD1222 COVID-19 vaccine. As for the study in general: Whether given at about 4 or about 12 weeks, second doses were pooled. General study findings and limits: Increased Spike-specific TCR breadth and depth were observed after two AZD1222 doses. Clonal diversity may have been underestimated in mostly white British donors.

The length of the CDR3 is 11 residues. The V gene's germline CDR1 is DFQATT and CDR2 SNEGSKA (reference sequence). V lost 1 base, J lost 5 bases, and 4 bases lay in between. The table came from immunoSEQ multiplex PCR; TCRdb's copy has only in-frame clones and leaves some out. This sample has about 190,000 clones; 85% to 95% occur once, and the top ten carry roughly 1.4%. Specimen: peripheral blood, collected on day 0 of AZD1222 vaccination. The clonotype was recovered from an adult in good health. The chain carries TRBV20-1 and TRBJ2-3; D remains unclear. The CDR3 nucleotides are TGCAGTGCTAGAGGGAGAGATACGCAGTATTTT. As protein: CSARGRDTQYF.